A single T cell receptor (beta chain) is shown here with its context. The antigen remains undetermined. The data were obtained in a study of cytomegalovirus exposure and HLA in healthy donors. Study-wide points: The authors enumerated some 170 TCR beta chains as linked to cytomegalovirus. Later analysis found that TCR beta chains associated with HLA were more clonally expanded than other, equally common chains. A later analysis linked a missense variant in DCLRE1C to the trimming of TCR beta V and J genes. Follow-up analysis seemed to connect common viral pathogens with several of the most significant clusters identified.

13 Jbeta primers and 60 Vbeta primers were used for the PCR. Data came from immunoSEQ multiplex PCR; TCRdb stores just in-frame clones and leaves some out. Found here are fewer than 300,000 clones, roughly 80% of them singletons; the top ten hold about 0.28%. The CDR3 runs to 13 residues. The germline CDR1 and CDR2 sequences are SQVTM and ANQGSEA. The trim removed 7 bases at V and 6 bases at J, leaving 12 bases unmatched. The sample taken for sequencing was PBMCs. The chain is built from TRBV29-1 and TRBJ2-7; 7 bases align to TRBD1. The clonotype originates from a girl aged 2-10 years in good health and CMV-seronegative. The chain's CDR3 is CSGSTGLGSEQYF. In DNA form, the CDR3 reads TGCAGCGGCTCGACAGGGTTAGGGTCCGAGCAGTACTTC.